This T cell receptor beta chain was found in a study of blood T cell repertoires in COVID-19. Study details: COVID-19 samples, acute and convalescent, were from the United States, Italy and Spain. Sources were T cells, B-cell-depleted T cells, or PBMCs; the material itself was cDNA or gDNA.

Germline CDR1 is MNHEY and CDR2 is SVGAGI. The CDR3 totals 15 residues. The V end was cut by 7 bases, the J end by 9 bases, with 19 bases between. TCRdb keeps only in-frame clones here, not all; method: immunoSEQ multiplex PCR. This sample has about 210,000 clones, with around four fifths found just once. The sequence came from a woman between 45 and 60 years old with active or convalescent COVID-19. The chain recombines TRBV6-5 with TRBJ1-6; maybe TRBD1 (5 bases). The specimen sequenced was peripheral blood. This CDR3 is CASNAGRQGISPLHF. In DNA form, the CDR3 reads TGTGCCAGCAACGCCGGGCGGCAGGGAATTTCACCCCTCCACTTT.